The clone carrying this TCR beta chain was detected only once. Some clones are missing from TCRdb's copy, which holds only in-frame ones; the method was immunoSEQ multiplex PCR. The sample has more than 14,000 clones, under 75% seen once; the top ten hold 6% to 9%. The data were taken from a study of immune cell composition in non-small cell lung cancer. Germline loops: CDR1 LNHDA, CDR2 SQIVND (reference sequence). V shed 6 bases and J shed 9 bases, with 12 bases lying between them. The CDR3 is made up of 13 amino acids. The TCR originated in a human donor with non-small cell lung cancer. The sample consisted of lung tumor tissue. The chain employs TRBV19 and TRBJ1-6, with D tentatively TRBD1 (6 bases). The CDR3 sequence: CASRGRGGSPLHF. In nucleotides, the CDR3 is TGTGCCAGTAGGGGCAGGGGCGGTTCACCCCTCCACTTT.